The sequence of this T cell receptor (beta chain) was determined in a study of cytomegalovirus exposure and HLA in healthy donors. Looking at the study overall: Clustering assigned 81% of the 350 to 450 genotyped donors to the Caucasian-associated ancestry cluster. Study results and caveats: Follow-up analysis later connected one missense variant in DCLRE1C with trimming of TCR beta V- and J-genes. In a later analysis, at a false discovery rate of 0.05, roughly 17,000 TCR beta sequences matched HLA alleles.

The germline V gene encodes CDR1 SEHNR and CDR2 FQNEAQ (reference sequence). The CDR3 covers 14 residues. Trimming cost V 1 base and J 4 bases, with 11 bases left between them. On this clone: As yet, its antigen is unknown.

Vbeta (60) and Jbeta (13) primers were used in the PCR. In the authors' workflow: Counted up in a later analysis, unique TCR beta chains came to about 80 million, with some 9.9 million shared. Assay used: immunoSEQ multiplex PCR; TCRdb lists only in-frame clones, some missing. V and J calls and clone size are copied from that table; D and trimming were computed from the DNA. Here the sample spans fewer than 150,000 clones, 80% being singletons. The J gene is TRBJ2-7, the V gene TRBV7-9, with D possibly TRBD1 on 5 matching bases. Material for sequencing was PBMCs. This receptor was identified in a man between 40 and 49 years old in good health and CMV-seropositive. The CDR3 loop reads CASSLEGVKYEQYF. In nucleotides, the CDR3 is TGTGCCAGCAGCTTAGAAGGGGTGAAATACGAGCAGTACTTC.